This T cell receptor beta chain was sequenced for a study of T cells in localized non-small cell lung cancer. Regarding the study as a whole: Only one tumor region went through sequencing, so heterogeneity may still be there. Maximal T cell clonality occurred in uninvolved adjacent lung, with tumor ranking below it. Elevated circulating T cell density in blood was associated with longer overall survival.

Data came from immunoSEQ multiplex PCR; TCRdb stores just in-frame clones and leaves some out. The sample has 45,000 or so clones, roughly 79% seen once. As regards this clone: Its antigen is not identified.

The source material was peripheral blood mononuclear cells, sampled before any cancer treatment. The TCR was taken from a man between 35 and 75 years old with stage III lung adenocarcinoma.

CDR3 in amino acids: CASSIGGRGLEELFF. The DNA of the CDR3 is TGTGCCAGTAGTATAGGGGGCAGGGGGCTGGAGGAGCTGTTTTTT. The V gene is TRBV19, the J gene TRBJ2-2, with TRBD1 matching over 8 bases. Germline assignment: CDR1 LNHDA and CDR2 SQIVND (reference sequence). The V segment lost 1 base and the J segment 10 bases; nucleotides outside the gene matches: 8. This CDR3 is 15 amino acids long.